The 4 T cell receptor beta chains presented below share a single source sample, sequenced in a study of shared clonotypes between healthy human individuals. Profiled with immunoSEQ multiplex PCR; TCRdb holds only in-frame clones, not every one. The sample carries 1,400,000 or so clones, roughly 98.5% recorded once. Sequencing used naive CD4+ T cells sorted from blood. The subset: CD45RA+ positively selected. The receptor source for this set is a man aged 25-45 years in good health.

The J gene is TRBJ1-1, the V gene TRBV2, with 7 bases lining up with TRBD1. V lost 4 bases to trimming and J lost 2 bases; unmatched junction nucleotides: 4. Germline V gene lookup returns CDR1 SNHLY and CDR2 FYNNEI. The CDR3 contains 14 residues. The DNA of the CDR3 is TGTGCCAGCAGTGGTGGGACAGTAAACACTGAAGCTTTCTTT. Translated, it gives CASSGGTVNTEAFF.

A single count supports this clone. CDR3 residues: CASSLGRPGAAYEQYF. In DNA, the CDR3 is TGTGCCAGCAGCTTGGGACGACCAGGGGCCGCCTACGAGCAGTACTTC. V is TRBV5-4 and J is TRBJ2-7; the D gene is possibly TRBD1 (6 bases). The CDR3 length is 16 residues. Trimming took off 0 bases at V and 2 bases at J, with 15 bases between the two ends. Germline V lookup: CDR1 SGHNT, CDR2 YYREEE (reference sequence).

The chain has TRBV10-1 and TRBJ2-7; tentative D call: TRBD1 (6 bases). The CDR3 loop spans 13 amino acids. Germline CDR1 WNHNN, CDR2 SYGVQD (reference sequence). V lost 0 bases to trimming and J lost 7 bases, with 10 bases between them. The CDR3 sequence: CASSESGAREQYF. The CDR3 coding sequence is TGCGCCAGCAGTGAGTCGGGGGCCCGGGAGCAGTACTTC.

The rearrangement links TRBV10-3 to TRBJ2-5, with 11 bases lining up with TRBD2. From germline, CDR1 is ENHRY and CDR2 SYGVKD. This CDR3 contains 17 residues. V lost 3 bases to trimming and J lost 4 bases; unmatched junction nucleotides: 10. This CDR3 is CAISDTGLAERGETQYF. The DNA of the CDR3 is TGTGCCATCAGTGATACGGGACTAGCGGAAAGGGGAGAGACCCAGTACTTC.